The TCR beta chain under discussion was sequenced for a study of cytotoxic CD8 clonotypes in ibrutinib-treated CLL. There are a few counts of this clone. The assay was immunoSEQ multiplex PCR, and TCRdb's table has in-frame clones only and misses some. The sample holds over 150,000 clones, 81% seen once. The sequence was obtained from a human donor with chronic lymphocytic leukemia. The specimen was PBMCs, collected after 12 months of ibrutinib treatment.

The CDR3 protein is CASSRSEATGYTF. DNA of the CDR3: TGTGCCAGCTCACGATCGGAGGCTACTGGCTACACCTTC. This rearrangement joins TRBV18 to TRBJ1-2; D is unclear. CDR3 length: 13 residues. CDR1 KGHSH and CDR2 LQKENI come from the germline V gene. V was cut by 4 bases and J by 7 bases, with 13 bases left in between.